These 27 T cell receptor beta chains were sequenced from one sample in a study of patients and donors after allogeneic stem cell transplantation. MiXCR, run by TCRdb on the RT-PCR reads, gives a single entry per CDR3 protein. The sample lists about 410,000 distinct CDR3 sequences, around 16% occurring once. The sample consisted of blood, either unsorted or a sorted T cell fraction (not recorded which). Receptor source: a human donor who was either an allogeneic HSCT recipient or a stem cell or donor lymphocyte infusion donor (not recorded which). It is not recorded whose cells these are; they may come from a transplant donor.

V is TRBV12-3 or TRBV12-4 and J is TRBJ1-5, with no clear D. There are 14 residues in the CDR3. V was cut by 6 bases and J by 4 bases, with 13 bases left in between. DNA for the CDR3: TGTGCCAGCAGATTACCGAACAGAAATCAGCCCCAGCATTTT. This translates into CASRLPNRNQPQHF.

This clonotype was recorded at least ten times. The gene calls are TRBV7-3 and TRBJ1-1, with TRBD1 matching 8 bases. The trim removed 1 base at V and 1 base at J, leaving 5 bases unmatched. The CDR3 runs to 16 residues. CDR1 is SGHTA and CDR2 is FQGTGA in the germline V gene. Here the CDR3 reads CASSLIPTGANTEAFF. DNA of the CDR3: TGTGCCAGCAGCTTAATCCCGACAGGGGCGAACACTGAAGCTTTCTTT.

V is TRBV7-2 and J is TRBJ2-7; 8 bases align to TRBD2. Losses at the gene ends were 1 base for V and 0 bases for J; bases not matched to a gene: 8. The CDR3 is made up of 17 amino acids. From germline, CDR1 is SGHTA and CDR2 FQGNSA. Written as DNA, the CDR3 is TGTGCCAGCAGCTTAGTAAGGTCGCGGGGGGACTCCTACGAGCAGTACTTC. It is translated as CASSLVRSRGDSYEQYF.

This clonotype was picked up a small number of times. This sequence joins TRBV7-3 and TRBJ2-1; 11 bases match TRBD2. Trimming removed 1 base from V and 6 bases from J; junction bases left unmatched: 17. The CDR3 length is 20 residues. CDR1 and CDR2 from the germline V gene are SGHTA and FQGTGA. The CDR3 DNA reads TGTGCCAGCAGCTTAAGATGGATTGATGTGGTAGCGGGAGGGCCCAATGAGCAGTTCTTC. Amino acid sequence: CASSLRWIDVVAGGPNEQFF.

The chain joins TRBV2 to TRBJ2-5; either TRBD1 or TRBD2 may fit D (5 bases each). CDR1 and CDR2 (germline): SNHLY, FYNNEI. This CDR3 has 12 residues. V was shortened by 7 bases and J by 5 bases, with 11 bases between the two germline ends. CDR3 sequence reads: CASMTEGETQYF. CDR3 DNA: TGTGCCAGCATGACCGAGGGGGAGACCCAGTACTTC.

This rearrangement joins TRBV20-1 to TRBJ2-3; the D is unclear. This CDR3 is 11 amino acids long. CDR1 is DFQATT and CDR2 is SNEGSKA in the germline V gene (reference sequence). Between the trimmed V and J ends, which lost 7 bases and 6 bases, there was a span of 11 bases. CDR3 amino acids: CSVAASDTQYF. The CDR3, as DNA: TGCAGTGTAGCAGCCTCCGATACGCAGTATTTT.

The J gene is TRBJ2-1, the V gene TRBV7-3; 13 nucleotides match TRBD2. Germline trimming cut 5 bases from V and 15 bases from J; bases unmatched to any gene: 4. The CDR3 contains 12 residues. Looked up from germline, CDR1 is SGHTA and CDR2 is FQGTGA. The CDR3 nucleotides read TGTGCCAGCAGCACTAGCGGGGGGGCCACGTTCTTC. This encodes CASSTSGGATFF.

This clonotype was picked up a small number of times. The rearrangement links TRBV6-2 or TRBV6-3 to TRBJ2-7; D gene unclear. CDR1 MNHEY and CDR2 SVGEGT come from the germline V gene. This CDR3 region has 14 residues. Trimming shortened V by 3 bases and J by 3 bases, and 12 bases separated the two germline ends. The CDR3 protein is CASSYAPARYEQYF. The CDR3 nucleotides are TGTGCCAGCAGTTATGCTCCTGCGCGCTACGAGCAGTACTTC.

This rearrangement joins TRBV12-3 or TRBV12-4 to TRBJ2-1; 11 bases are shared with TRBD2. The length of the CDR3 is 18 residues. V lost 5 bases to trimming and J lost 2 bases; unmatched junction nucleotides: 11. The CDR3 DNA sequence: TGTGCCAGCAGTCCTGGGGGTAGCGGGAGGGGTCCCTACAATGAGCAGTTCTTC. Encoded protein: CASSPGGSGRGPYNEQFF.

The table lists this clonotype with many counts. This sequence joins TRBV10-3 and TRBJ2-1; unclear D gene. Looked up from germline, CDR1 is ENHRY and CDR2 is SYGVKD. The V end was cut by 4 bases, the J end by 4 bases, with 8 bases between. This CDR3 contains 13 residues. CDR3 residues: CAISGAAYNEQFF. The CDR3 region has the DNA TGTGCCATCAGTGGTGCAGCGTACAATGAGCAGTTCTTC.

This clonotype has only a few counts. The V gene is TRBV20-1, the J gene TRBJ2-5; perhaps TRBD1 as D (6 bases). The V end lost 2 bases, the J end lost 2 bases, and 12 bases lay between the germline ends. This CDR3 has 14 amino acids. The germline V gene has CDR1 DFQATT and CDR2 SNEGSKA (reference sequence). The CDR3 reads CSARTGTSQETQYF. The CDR3, as DNA: TGCAGTGCTAGAACAGGGACATCTCAAGAGACCCAGTACTTC.

This clonotype was observed a handful of times. This sequence joins TRBV4-1 and TRBJ1-6; tentatively, D is TRBD1 (5 bases). V was cut by 6 bases and J by 7 bases, with 16 bases left in between. Germline CDR1 and CDR2: MGHRA and YSYEKL. CDR3 length: 15 residues. CDR3 amino acids: CASSRGRGLNSPLHF. CDR3 nucleotide sequence: TGCGCCAGCAGTCGAGGAAGGGGTCTGAATTCACCCCTCCACTTT.

The chain is built from TRBV5-6 and TRBJ2-5; D is unclear. V dropped 4 bases and J dropped 7 bases, with 11 bases sitting between them. Germline CDR1 SGHDT, CDR2 YYEEEE. This CDR3 region has 12 residues. CDR3: CASSGNLGTQYF. DNA for the CDR3: TGTGCCAGCAGCGGGAACTTAGGGACCCAGTACTTC.

The chain joins TRBV5-1 to TRBJ2-2; 7 bases map to TRBD1. Germline lookup yields CDR1 SGHRS and CDR2 YFSETQ. The CDR3 consists of 15 residues. The V gene end was trimmed by 0 bases and the J gene end by 3 bases; junction bases not matched to a gene: 2. The CDR3 is CASSLEGGHTGELFF. CDR3 nucleotides: TGCGCCAGCAGCTTGGAAGGGGGCCACACCGGGGAGCTGTTTTTT.

This clonotype is a singleton in its sample. This chain uses TRBV7-6 with TRBJ2-5; 10 bases are a match to TRBD2. CDR3 size: 15 residues. CDR1 is SGHVS, CDR2 FNYEAQ, per germline. V shed 6 bases and J 4 bases; nucleotides not matched to a gene: 8. The CDR3 region has the DNA TGTGCCAGCAGATCGCTTACTAGCGGGGTAGAGACCCAGTACTTC. The encoded protein is CASRSLTSGVETQYF.

The rearrangement links TRBV5-6 to TRBJ2-2, with D perhaps TRBD1 (6 bases). The CDR3 is 15 residues long. Trimming stripped 3 bases from V and 1 base from J, with 10 bases between. Germline V CDR1 and CDR2: SGHDT, YYEEEE. DNA for the CDR3: TGTGCCAGCAGCTCAGACAGGTTGAACACCGGGGAGCTGTTTTTT. It encodes CASSSDRLNTGELFF.

This clonotype was detected a few times. V gene TRBV11-2 combines with J gene TRBJ2-5; no firm D call. V was pared by 2 bases and J by 5 bases, with 6 bases between. The germline V gene encodes CDR1 SGHAT and CDR2 FQNNGV. The CDR3 contains 12 residues. CDR3 sequence reads: CASSLIFETQYF. In DNA, the CDR3 is TGTGCCAGCAGCTTAATATTCGAGACCCAGTACTTC.

This clonotype was detected a few times. This chain connects TRBV9 to TRBJ2-5, with D perhaps TRBD2 (6 bases). CDR1 is SGDLS and CDR2 is YYNGEE in the germline V gene. With 0 bases removed from V and 5 bases from J, the gap between germline ends came to 14 bases. The CDR3 is made up of 15 amino acids. The CDR3 here is CASSVGGGTGETQYF. In DNA, the CDR3 is TGTGCCAGCAGCGTAGGGGGCGGGACGGGGGAGACCCAGTACTTC.

The genes are TRBV5-1 and TRBJ2-7; the D is unclear. Looked up from germline, CDR1 is SGHRS and CDR2 is YFSETQ. The length of the CDR3 is 16 residues. Trimming took 1 base from V and 0 from J, leaving 14 bases between them. The CDR3 sequence is CASSLLGSSASYEQYF. Written as DNA, the CDR3 is TGCGCCAGCAGCTTGCTCGGCTCAAGCGCCTCCTACGAGCAGTACTTC.

This clonotype has a handful of counts. V and J are TRBV7-3 and TRBJ2-3, with TRBD2 identical over 7 bases. In germline, CDR1 is SGHTA, CDR2 FQGTGA. V was pared by 0 bases and J by 4 bases, with 10 bases of the junction left unmatched. The CDR3 extends over 17 amino acids. Here the CDR3 reads CASSLTRPGGVADTQYF. CDR3 bases: TGTGCCAGCAGCTTAACCCGGCCGGGGGGTGTGGCAGATACGCAGTATTTT.

This clonotype turned up a few times. The chain carries TRBV20-1 and TRBJ1-6; D is unresolved. Trimming cost V 0 bases and J 5 bases, with 14 bases left between them. Per the germline V gene, CDR1 is DFQATT and CDR2 is SNEGSKA (reference sequence). The CDR3 is 16 amino acids. In nucleotides, the CDR3 is TGCAGTGCTAGAGATCTAAGAACCTCGGATAATTCACCCCTCCACTTT. Translating gives CSARDLRTSDNSPLHF.

This clonotype was found many times. CDR3 region: CSVGKGANGANVLTF. The CDR3, as DNA: TGCAGCGTTGGAAAGGGGGCTAATGGGGCCAACGTCCTGACTTTC. This chain links TRBV29-1 with TRBJ2-6; TRBD1 matches at 7 bases. Germline loops: CDR1 SQVTM, CDR2 ANQGSEA. The CDR3 has 15 residues. With 4 bases clipped from V and 3 bases from J, the junction kept 6 bases outside the gene matches.

This clonotype has only a few counts. The chain combines TRBV12-3 or TRBV12-4 with TRBJ2-7, with D perhaps TRBD2 (6 bases). The CDR3 runs 14 residues. V lost 5 bases and J 5 bases, leaving 16 bases between the germline ends. The CDR3, as DNA: TGTGCCAGCAGTCCGGGACTCCGGGCCCACGAGCAGTACTTC. This gives the protein CASSPGLRAHEQYF.

In this sample, this clonotype turned up many times. The chain links TRBV7-2 to TRBJ1-5; weak D call: TRBD1 (5 bases). V was trimmed by 4 bases and J by 5 bases, leaving 9 bases between them. The germline CDR1 and CDR2 sequences are SGHTA and FQGNSA. The CDR3 covers 13 residues. The CDR3 spells CASSYRGDQPQHF. The CDR3 region has the DNA TGTGCCAGCAGCTACCGGGGCGATCAGCCCCAGCATTTT.

This clonotype was counted at least ten times. As DNA, the CDR3 is TGTGCCAGCAGCGCCAATCGGCCGGCTGATACGCAGTATTTT. It codes for CASSANRPADTQYF. The rearrangement uses TRBV12-3 or TRBV12-4 and TRBJ2-3; D uncertain. Trimming took off 6 bases at V and 6 bases at J, with 16 bases between the two ends. CDR3 length: 14 residues.

This clonotype has more than one count but fewer than ten. The chain carries TRBV14 and TRBJ2-1, with 8 bases matching TRBD2. The CDR3 sequence is 17 residues long. Per the germline V gene, CDR1 is SGHDN and CDR2 is FVKESK. Trimming at V came to 0 bases and at J to 3 bases, leaving 7 bases not matched to a gene. In DNA form, the CDR3 reads TGTGCCAGCAGCCAAGAAGGCCGGGAGGGCCTCTACAATGAGCAGTTCTTC. Its protein product is CASSQEGREGLYNEQFF.

The chain recombines TRBV9 with TRBJ1-1; the D gene is possibly TRBD1 (6 bases). The germline V and J ends were trimmed by 4 bases and 4 bases, with 11 bases remaining between them. Germline CDR1 is SGDLS and CDR2 is YYNGEE. The CDR3 is 13 amino acids. The chain's CDR3 is CASSTRGATEAFF. The CDR3 DNA reads as TGTGCCAGCAGCACTCGGGGGGCCACTGAAGCTTTCTTT.